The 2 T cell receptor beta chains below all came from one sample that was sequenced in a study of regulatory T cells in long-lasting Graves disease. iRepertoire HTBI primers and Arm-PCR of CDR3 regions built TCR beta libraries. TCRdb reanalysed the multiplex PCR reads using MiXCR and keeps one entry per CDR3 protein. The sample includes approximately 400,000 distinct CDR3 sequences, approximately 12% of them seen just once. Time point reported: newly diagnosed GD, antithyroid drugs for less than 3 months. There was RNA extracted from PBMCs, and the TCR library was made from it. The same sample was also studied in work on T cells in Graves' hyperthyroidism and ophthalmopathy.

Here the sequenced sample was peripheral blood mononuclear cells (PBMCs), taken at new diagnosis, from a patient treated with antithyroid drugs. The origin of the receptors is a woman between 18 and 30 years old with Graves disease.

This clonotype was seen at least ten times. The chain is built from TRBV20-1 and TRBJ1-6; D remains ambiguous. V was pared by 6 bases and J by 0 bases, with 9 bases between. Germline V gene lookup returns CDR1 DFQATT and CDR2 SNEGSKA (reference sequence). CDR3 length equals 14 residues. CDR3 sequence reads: CSARHSSYNSPLHF. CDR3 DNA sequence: TGCAGTGCCCGTCATAGCTCCTATAATTCACCCCTCCACTTT.

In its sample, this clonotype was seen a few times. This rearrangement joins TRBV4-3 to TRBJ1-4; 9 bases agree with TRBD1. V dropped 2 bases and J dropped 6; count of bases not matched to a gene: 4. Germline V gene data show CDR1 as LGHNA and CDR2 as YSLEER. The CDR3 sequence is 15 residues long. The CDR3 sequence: CASSQTGGGDEKLFF. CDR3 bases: TGCGCCAGCAGCCAAACAGGGGGCGGCGATGAAAAACTGTTTTTT.